The TCR beta chain described here comes from a study of T cells in Graves' hyperthyroidism and ophthalmopathy. Broader study findings: Most thyroid clonotypes with frequency above 0.001 were detected in blood. For ophthalmopathy, model prediction preceded onset by a median around six months.

RNA transcripts were the template for amplifying TCR beta CDR3 regions. HTBI primers were used for first-round RT-PCR of the TCR CDR3. TCRdb itself ran the multiplex PCR reads through MiXCR, one entry per CDR3 protein. The sample lists 400,000 to 600,000 distinct CDR3 sequences, roughly 15% occurring once. This clonotype has only a few counts. Its specificity is unknown. J gave up 2 bases and V 6 bases, and 6 bases lay outside the gene matches. The CDR3 length is 15 residues. Germline CDR1 reads SEHNR; CDR2 reads FQNEAQ (reference sequence). The V call is TRBV7-9, the J call TRBJ2-3; the match to TRBD1 covers 9 bases. The TCR was taken from a woman aged 30 to 39 with Graves' ophthalmopathy. Sequencing input: blood. CDR3 amino acids: CASSFTGGPTDTQYF. The CDR3 bases are TGTGCCAGCAGTTTTACAGGGGGCCCCACAGATACGCAGTATTTT.